This T cell receptor beta chain was obtained from a study of Ad26.COV2.S vaccination and SARS-CoV-2 variants. Study results and limitations: Once vaccination had occurred, spike-specific CD8+ and CD4+ T cell responses reportedly showed substantial breadth.

The treatment is: some 20 received Ad26.COV2.S at low or high dose, single or two shots; a few received placebo; per-sample allocation not given. Collection of samples fell on day 63 after the first vaccine or placebo injection. The V gene end was trimmed by 6 bases and the J gene end by 5 bases; junction bases not matched to a gene: 5. This CDR3 region has 15 residues. In germline, CDR1 is SNHLY, CDR2 FYNNEI. To note about this clone: Its cognate antigen is unknown.

The data were produced by immunoSEQ multiplex PCR, yet TCRdb's version contains in-frame clones alone and is incomplete. Altogether some 500,000 clones are present, about 88% being singletons, with the ten largest covering 2.5% to 3%. This chain connects TRBV2 to TRBJ2-5, with 14 bases matching TRBD2. Sequenced material: peripheral blood, taken in a trial of Ad26.COV2.S vaccine versus placebo. The sequence derives from a person aged 18-65 years who received the Ad26.COV2.S COVID-19 vaccine or a placebo. CDR3 sequence reads: CASSLRTSGGETQYF. The CDR3 bases are TGTGCCAGCAGCCTGAGGACTAGCGGGGGGGAGACCCAGTACTTC. Full variable domain (missing parts from reference TRBV2 and TRBJ2-5): EPEVTQTPSHQVTQMGQEVILRCVPISNHLYFYWYRQILGQKVEFLVSFYNNEISEKSEIFDDQFSVERPDGSNFTLKIRSTKLEDSAMYFCASSLRTSGGETQYFGPGTRLLVL.